The 14 T cell receptor beta chains below all came from one sample that was sequenced in a study of T cells expressing NK-cell markers. TCRdb reprocessed the 5' RACE reads; each CDR3 protein has one entry and no DNA is given. Its table records 200,000 to 300,000 distinct CDR3 sequences. Sample: blood T cells: a sorted CD56 or NKG2C T cell subset, CD4+ or CD8+ T cells, or bulk PBMC T cells (not recorded which). The receptors come from a man between 18 and 29 years old in good health.

The chain joins TRBV20-1 to TRBJ2-7. CDR1 and CDR2 (germline): DFQATT, SNEGSKA (reference sequence). This CDR3 has 13 amino acids. CDR3 protein: CSASLFGSYEQYF.

The chain has TRBV7-6 and TRBJ2-1; TCRdb reports TRBD2, a call that lacks DNA to check it against. Germline loops: CDR1 SGHVS, CDR2 FNYEAQ. The CDR3 has 17 amino acids. CDR3 sequence: CVGSLAWSGRRINEQFF.

V gene TRBV10-3 combines with J gene TRBJ2-1; there is no DNA to check the TCRdb D call of TRBD2. From germline, CDR1 is ENHRY and CDR2 SYGVKD. The CDR3 extends over 13 amino acids. The CDR3 sequence is CATQLVGSNEQFF.

This sequence joins TRBV11-1 and TRBJ2-7; as DNA is missing, the TRBD2 call by TCRdb cannot be tested. Germline V gene sequence: CDR1 SGHAT, CDR2 FQDESV (reference sequence). The CDR3 consists of 18 residues. This chain's CDR3 is CASSFKGTSGIMTYEQYF.

CDR3 region: CASSQELKQFF. The rearrangement joins TRBV5-1 to TRBJ2-1. The CDR3 runs to 11 residues. Germline V gene sequence: CDR1 SGHRS, CDR2 YFSETQ.

The chain employs TRBV6-5 and TRBJ2-6; the TCRdb D gene call, TRBD1, has no DNA to confirm it. The CDR3 has 19 amino acids. CDR1 is MNHEY and CDR2 is SVGAGI in the germline V gene. The CDR3 is CASSYFPPRDASGANVLTF.

The chain combines TRBV20-1 with TRBJ2-1; checking the TCRdb D call of TRBD2 is not possible without DNA. Germline CDR1 is DFQATT and CDR2 is SNEGSKA (reference sequence). This CDR3 contains 15 residues. This chain's CDR3 is CSAAATGGNYNEQFF.

The genes are TRBV7-2 and TRBJ2-3; as DNA is missing, the TRBD2 call by TCRdb cannot be tested. Looked up from germline, CDR1 is SGHTA and CDR2 is FQGNSA. CDR3 length: 17 amino acids. The CDR3 reads CASSLASGGGRTDTQYF.

The V and J genes are TRBV12-3 or TRBV12-4 and TRBJ1-1; the D call of TRBD1 rests on TCRdb alone, since no DNA is present to check it. The CDR3 extends over 15 amino acids. CDR3: CASSLVAQGGTEAFF.

The V gene is TRBV13, the J gene TRBJ2-5; TCRdb's D call, TRBD1, is unchecked because there is no DNA. Germline lookup yields CDR1 PRHDT and CDR2 FYEKMQ (reference sequence). This CDR3 spans 15 amino acids. CDR3 amino acids: CASSLGTGAGETQYF.

This chain joins TRBV12-3 or TRBV12-4 and TRBJ2-3; TCRdb names TRBD2, which stays unverified in the absence of DNA. This CDR3 is built from 11 residues. The CDR3 loop reads CASSTGTSIYF.

The chain links TRBV20-1 to TRBJ2-2; TCRdb's D gene call, TRBD1, goes unchecked for lack of DNA. The V gene's germline CDR1 is DFQATT and CDR2 SNEGSKA (reference sequence). CDR3 size: 16 residues. The CDR3 loop is CSARGGSAQGVGELFF.

The chain couples TRBV20-1 to TRBJ2-1; lacking DNA, the TRBD2 call made by TCRdb goes unchecked. Per germline, CDR1 DFQATT and CDR2 SNEGSKA (reference sequence). CDR3 length equals 15 residues. This CDR3 is CSARKLAGAYNEQFF.

This sequence joins TRBV6-5 and TRBJ2-1; TCRdb's D call of TRBD2 is untestable without DNA. The CDR3 covers 15 residues. From germline, CDR1 is MNHEY and CDR2 SVGAGI. CDR3 protein: CATTRGLALNNEQFF.